Many counts were recorded for the clone carrying this T cell receptor beta chain. Samples came from axillary lymph nodes draining the breast cancer. Each CDR3 protein gets one entry after TCRdb re-called the multiplex PCR reads with MiXCR. Among about 100,000 distinct CDR3 sequences listed, around 20% were seen once. These data come from a study of breast tumors, draining lymph nodes, adjacent tissues. Material: axillary lymph node tissue. This TCR was recovered from a female donor with breast cancer. Some clones in this sample may be carry-over from other donors' samples.

The CDR3 loop reads CASSLGATNEKLFF. CDR3 nucleotides: TGCGCCAGCAGCCTAGGAGCAACTAATGAAAAACTGTTTTTT. The chain joins TRBV5-1 to TRBJ1-4; D unresolved. In germline, CDR1 is SGHRS, CDR2 YFSETQ. The V and J ends lost 4 bases and 0 bases respectively, with 7 bases between them. This CDR3 spans 14 amino acids.